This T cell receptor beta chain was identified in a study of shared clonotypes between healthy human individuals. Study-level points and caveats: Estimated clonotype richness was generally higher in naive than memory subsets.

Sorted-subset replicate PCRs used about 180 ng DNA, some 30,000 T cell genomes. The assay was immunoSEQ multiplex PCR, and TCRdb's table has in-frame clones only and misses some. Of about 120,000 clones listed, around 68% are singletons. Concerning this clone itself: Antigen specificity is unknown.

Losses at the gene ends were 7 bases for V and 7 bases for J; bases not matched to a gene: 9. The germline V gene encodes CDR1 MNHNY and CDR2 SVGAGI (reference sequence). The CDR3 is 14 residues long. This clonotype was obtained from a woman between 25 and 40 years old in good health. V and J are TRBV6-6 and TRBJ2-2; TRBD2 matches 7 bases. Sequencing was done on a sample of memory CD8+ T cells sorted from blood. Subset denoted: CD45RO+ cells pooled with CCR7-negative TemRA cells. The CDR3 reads CASTPSGDYGELFF. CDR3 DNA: TGTGCCAGCACTCCATCCGGGGACTACGGGGAGCTGTTTTTT.